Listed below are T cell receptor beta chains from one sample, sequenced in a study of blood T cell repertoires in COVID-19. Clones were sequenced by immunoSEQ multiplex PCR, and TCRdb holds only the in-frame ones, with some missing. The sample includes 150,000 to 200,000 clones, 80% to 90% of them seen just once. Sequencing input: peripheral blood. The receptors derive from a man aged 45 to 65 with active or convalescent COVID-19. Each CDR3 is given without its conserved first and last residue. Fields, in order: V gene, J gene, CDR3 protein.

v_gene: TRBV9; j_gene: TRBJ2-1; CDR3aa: ASSVGLAGVGNEQF
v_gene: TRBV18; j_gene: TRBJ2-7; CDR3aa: ASSPPTGVWEQY
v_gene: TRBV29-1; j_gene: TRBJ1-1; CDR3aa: SVERTLNTEAF
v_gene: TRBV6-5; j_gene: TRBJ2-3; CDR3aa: ASSYDRSYTQY
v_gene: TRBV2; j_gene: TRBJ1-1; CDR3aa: ASSEPGTGEAF
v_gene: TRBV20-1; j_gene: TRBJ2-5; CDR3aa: SVGQANTQY
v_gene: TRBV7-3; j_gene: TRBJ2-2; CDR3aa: ASSPTGMSGELF
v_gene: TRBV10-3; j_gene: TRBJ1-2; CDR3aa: AISESNSGAGYT
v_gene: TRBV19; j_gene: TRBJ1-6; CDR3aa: ASTSGQGQSNSPLH
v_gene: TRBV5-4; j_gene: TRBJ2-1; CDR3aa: ASSSPGQANNEQF
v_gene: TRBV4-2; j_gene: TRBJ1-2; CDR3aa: ASSQDGINYGYT
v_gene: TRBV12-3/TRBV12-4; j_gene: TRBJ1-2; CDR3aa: ASTRTGRNGYT
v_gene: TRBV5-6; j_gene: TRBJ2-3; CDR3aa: ASSLSFADTQY
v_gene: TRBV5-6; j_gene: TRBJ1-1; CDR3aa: ASSSARVPNTEAF
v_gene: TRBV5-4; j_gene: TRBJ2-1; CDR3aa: ASTSGRAGGHNEQF
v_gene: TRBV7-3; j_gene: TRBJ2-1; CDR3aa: ASSSTLGLNEQF
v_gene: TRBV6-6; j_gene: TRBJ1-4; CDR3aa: ASSAGTGKFLAFATNEKLF
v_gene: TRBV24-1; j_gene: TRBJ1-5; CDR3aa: ATSDPNSNQPQH
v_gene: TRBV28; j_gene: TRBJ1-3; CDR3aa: ASSVGAAEGNTIY
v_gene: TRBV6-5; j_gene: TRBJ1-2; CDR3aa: ASSPGQRNGYT
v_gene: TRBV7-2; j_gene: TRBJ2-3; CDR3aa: ASSSWRANTQY
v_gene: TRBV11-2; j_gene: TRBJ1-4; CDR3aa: ASSLDGTGIREKLF
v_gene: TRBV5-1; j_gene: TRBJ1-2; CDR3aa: ASSTSAGNYGYT
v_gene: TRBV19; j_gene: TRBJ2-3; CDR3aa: ASSSRGYTDTQY
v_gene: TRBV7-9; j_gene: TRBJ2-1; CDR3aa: ASSLGGTGGDEQF
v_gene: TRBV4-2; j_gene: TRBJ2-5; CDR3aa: ASSQGLGTREETQY
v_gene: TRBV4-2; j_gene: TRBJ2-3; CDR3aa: ASSQDSLLAGGTSTDTQY
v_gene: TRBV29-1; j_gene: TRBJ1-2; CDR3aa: SIGQDPYGYT
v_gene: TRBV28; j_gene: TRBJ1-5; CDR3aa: ASSLPGGQGGSQPQH
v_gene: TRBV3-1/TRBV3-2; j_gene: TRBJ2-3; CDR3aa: ASSQAGGPGGDTQY
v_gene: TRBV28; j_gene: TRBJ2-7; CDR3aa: ASSLEGQGAGVAYEQY
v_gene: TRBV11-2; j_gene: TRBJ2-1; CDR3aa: ASSLGGTGVNEQF
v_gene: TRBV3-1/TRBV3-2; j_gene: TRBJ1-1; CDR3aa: ASSPFESEAF
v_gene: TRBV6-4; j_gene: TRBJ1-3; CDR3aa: ASTDESRAGNTIY
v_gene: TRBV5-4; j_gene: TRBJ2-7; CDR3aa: ASSLETYSYEQY